The 21 T cell receptor beta chains presented below share a single source sample, sequenced in a study of CD8 T cells in Susac syndrome. RNA in amounts of roughly 0.5 to 1 ug was reverse transcribed with random hexamers. TCRdb re-called the immunoSEQ multiplex PCR reads with MiXCR, one entry per CDR3 protein. The table shows tens of thousands of distinct CDR3 sequences, with around 94% occurring only once. Sequenced input: CD8+ T cells from PBMCs. Receptors were obtained from a human donor in good health.

The CDR3 DNA follows: TGTGCCAGCAGCTTAGTCGGAAATCAGGTCACAGGACCCTACAATGAGCAGTTCTTC. Translating gives CASSLVGNQVTGPYNEQFF. V and J are TRBV7-2 and TRBJ2-1; a possible D gene is TRBD1 (5 bases). Germline V lookup: CDR1 SGHTA, CDR2 FQGNSA. This CDR3 has 19 amino acids. Trimming left V 1 base short and J 2 bases short, with 21 bases between. Combining the CDR3 with reference TRBV7-2 and TRBJ2-1 gives the whole variable domain GAGVSQSPSNKVTEKGKDVELRCDPISGHTALYWYRQSLGQGLEFLIYFQGNSAPDKSGLPSDRFSAERTGGSVSTLTIQRTQQEDSAVYLCASSLVGNQVTGPYNEQFFGPGTRLTVL.

The chain couples TRBV4-1 to TRBJ1-1; the D is unclear. There are 14 residues in the CDR3. Germline CDR1 and CDR2: MGHRA and YSYEKL. Trimming took off 2 bases at V and 0 bases at J, with 7 bases between the two ends. CDR3 sequence: CASSQLTVNTEAFF. The CDR3 coding sequence is TGCGCCAGCAGCCAACTAACAGTGAACACTGAAGCTTTCTTT.

This chain uses TRBV28 with TRBJ2-3; D unresolved. The germline V and J ends were trimmed by 3 bases and 0 bases, with 13 bases remaining between them. The CDR3 length is 16 residues. Germline CDR1 is MDHEN and CDR2 is SYDVKM. This chain's CDR3 is CASSFTSGDSTDTQYF. In nucleotides, the CDR3 is TGTGCCAGCAGTTTCACCTCCGGAGACAGCACAGATACGCAGTATTTT.

J is TRBJ2-6 and V is TRBV14; D ambiguous. V shed 4 bases and J shed 1 base, with 5 bases lying between them. The germline V gene encodes CDR1 SGHDN and CDR2 FVKESK. This CDR3 contains 14 residues. CDR3 sequence (DNA): TGTGCCAGCAGCCTCCATTCTGGGGCCAACGTCCTGACTTTC. It translates to CASSLHSGANVLTF.

The rearrangement uses TRBV7-9 and TRBJ2-1; TRBD2 agrees at 11 bases. The CDR3 consists of 15 residues. V gave up 4 bases and J gave up 9 bases; unmatched junction bases: 8. The germline V gene has CDR1 SEHNR and CDR2 FQNEAQ (reference sequence). CDR3 coding DNA: TGTGCCAGCAGCTCAGTTAGCGGGAGGGTTCGTGAGCAGTTCTTC. Encoded protein: CASSSVSGRVREQFF.

V is TRBV7-9 and J is TRBJ1-1, with a tentative D call TRBD1 (6 bases). The CDR3 contains 12 residues. The V and J ends lost 5 bases and 7 bases respectively, with 11 bases between them. In germline, CDR1 is SEHNR, CDR2 FQNEAQ (reference sequence). CDR3 sequence reads: CASSPGVNEAFF. The CDR3 nucleotides are TGTGCCAGCAGCCCAGGGGTGAATGAAGCTTTCTTT.

The table lists this clonotype with a count of one. The limits of the CDR3 on the DNA are not certain, so only TCRdb's listed CDR3 is given. CDR3 sequence: CASSFGPGDTEAFF. This rearrangement joins TRBV5-6 to TRBJ1-1. Germline loops: CDR1 SGHDT, CDR2 YYEEEE. The CDR3 is 14 residues long, counting both termini.

This chain joins TRBV28 and TRBJ2-3, with D perhaps given as TRBD1 or TRBD2 (5 bases each). Germline V gene sequence: CDR1 MDHEN, CDR2 SYDVKM. Trimming took 3 bases from V and 1 from J, leaving 5 bases between them. CDR3 length: 13 residues. The CDR3 bases are TGTGCCAGCAGTTTGGGGGGCACAGATACGCAGTATTTT. Amino acid sequence: CASSLGGTDTQYF.

The chain links TRBV20-1 to TRBJ2-5, with 7 nucleotides matching TRBD1. The CDR3 is 14 residues long. Germline CDR1 is DFQATT and CDR2 is SNEGSKA (reference sequence). V lost 6 bases and J lost 5; bases outside the gene matches: 12. CDR3 protein: CSALPTTGAETQYF. CDR3 nucleotides: TGCAGTGCCCTCCCCACAACAGGGGCTGAGACCCAGTACTTC.

The V call is TRBV27, the J call TRBJ1-5; a weak D match, TRBD1 (5 bases). The germline V gene has CDR1 MNHEY and CDR2 SMNVEV (reference sequence). The CDR3 contains 15 residues. Trimming cost V 6 bases and J 0 bases, with 12 bases left between them. DNA of the CDR3: TGTGCCAGCAGCCAATGGGGCCTTAGCAATCAGCCCCAGCATTTT. Translation gives CASSQWGLSNQPQHF.

The CDR3 DNA sequence: TGTGCCAGCAGTTTCCAGAGGATGAACACTGAAGCTTTCTTT. Encoded protein: CASSFQRMNTEAFF. The genes are TRBV27 and TRBJ1-1; D uncertain. Trimming removed 3 bases at V and 0 bases at J, with 8 bases between. Germline V gene sequence: CDR1 MNHEY, CDR2 SMNVEV (reference sequence). The CDR3 totals 14 residues.

The J gene is TRBJ1-5, the V gene TRBV3-1; no firm D call. The germline CDR1 and CDR2 sequences are LGHDT and YNNKEL (reference sequence). V lost 4 bases, J lost 4 bases, and 11 bases lay in between. This CDR3 is built from 14 residues. CDR3 sequence reads: CASSPQAGNQPQHF. Here the CDR3 DNA reads TGTGCCAGCAGCCCTCAGGCGGGGAATCAGCCCCAGCATTTT.

The rearrangement joins TRBV4-3 to TRBJ2-5; TRBD1 matches 7 bases. Germline V CDR1 and CDR2: LGHNA, YSLEER. CDR3 size: 15 residues. The V segment lost 4 bases and the J segment 7 bases; nucleotides outside the gene matches: 12. DNA for the CDR3: TGCGCCAGCAGCCTTGGGACAGCGAAATCCGTGACCCAGTACTTC. This codes for CASSLGTAKSVTQYF.

This clonotype has only one observation. The chain has TRBV13 and TRBJ2-3, with 13 bases fitting TRBD2. The CDR3 has 19 residues. The junction had 13 bases not matched to a gene; V was cut back by 5 bases and J by 2 bases. CDR1 PRHDT and CDR2 FYEKMQ come from the germline V gene (reference sequence). The CDR3 loop is CASSASQDGTSGDTDTQYF. CDR3 DNA: TGTGCCAGCAGCGCAAGCCAAGACGGGACTAGCGGGGACACAGATACGCAGTATTTT.

The chain joins TRBV7-9 to TRBJ2-1, with 8 nucleotides matching TRBD2. In germline, CDR1 is SEHNR, CDR2 FQNEAQ (reference sequence). V lost 3 bases to trimming and J lost 8 bases; unmatched junction nucleotides: 18. The CDR3 runs to 18 residues. The CDR3: CASSFATGTRGFRDEQFF. As DNA, the CDR3 is TGTGCCAGCAGCTTCGCCACCGGGACTAGAGGGTTTAGGGATGAGCAGTTCTTC.

The chain employs TRBV3-1 and TRBJ1-5; D call uncertain. The CDR3 length is 14 residues. Trimming took 0 bases from V and 6 from J, leaving 9 bases between them. CDR1 and CDR2 from the germline V gene are LGHDT and YNNKEL (reference sequence). CDR3 bases: TGTGCCAGCAGCCAAGATCGCGGAGGTCAGCCCCAGCATTTT. Translating gives CASSQDRGGQPQHF.

CDR3 protein: CASFPGSSYNEQFF. CDR3 sequence (DNA): TGTGCCAGTTTCCCCGGGAGCTCCTACAATGAGCAGTTCTTC. J is TRBJ2-1 and V is TRBV6-5, with D possibly being TRBD2 (6 bases). V lost 9 bases and J 0 bases, leaving 12 bases between the germline ends. The germline gives CDR1 MNHEY, CDR2 SVGAGI. CDR3 length equals 14 residues.

The chain employs TRBV9 and TRBJ1-1, with D unresolved. CDR1 and CDR2 (germline): SGDLS, YYNGEE. The CDR3 spans 15 residues. Trimming cost V 0 bases and J 3 bases, with 12 bases left between them. The CDR3 DNA follows: TGTGCCAGCAGCGTAGTTGCAGGAGCTCACACTGAAGCTTTCTTT. As protein: CASSVVAGAHTEAFF.

This sequence joins TRBV28 and TRBJ2-5; possibly TRBD2 for D (5 bases). Per germline, CDR1 MDHEN and CDR2 SYDVKM. Trimming removed 1 base at V and 1 base at J, with 13 bases between. This CDR3 has 16 residues. CDR3 amino acids: CASSLLLEDTQETQYF. The DNA for the CDR3 is TGTGCCAGCAGTTTATTATTGGAGGATACCCAAGAGACCCAGTACTTC.

CDR3: CSAPQGNEQFF. The CDR3, as DNA: TGCAGTGCCCCTCAGGGGAATGAGCAGTTCTTC. The chain uses TRBV20-1 and TRBJ2-1; weak D call: TRBD1 (6 bases). Germline CDR1 is DFQATT and CDR2 is SNEGSKA (reference sequence). The CDR3 is 11 residues long. Trimming removed 6 bases from V and 7 bases from J, with 10 bases in between.

The J gene is TRBJ1-1, the V gene TRBV4-1; D call uncertain. The CDR3 runs to 13 residues. CDR1 is MGHRA and CDR2 is YSYEKL in the germline V gene. Trimming removed 1 base from V and 1 base from J, with 4 bases in between. The CDR3 loop is CASSQGENTEAFF. In DNA form, the CDR3 reads TGCGCCAGCAGCCAAGGAGAGAACACTGAAGCTTTCTTT.